This T cell receptor beta chain appears in the sequencing data of a study of blood T cells in healthy people across ages (dated by TCRdb to between 2014 and 2017). About the investigation overall: In model experiments, template switching captured roughly one uniquely barcoded TCR beta cDNA molecule for every two T cells. Using deep sequencing normalized with unique cDNA molecular identifiers, the study measured how TCR beta repertoire diversity changes with age. The donors were split into four age groups: young (average about 16 years), middle-aged (roughly 40), aged (about 56) and long-lived (under 85). To avoid experimental bias, donors of different ages were distributed randomly across sequencing lanes. The study analyzed two additional independent replicas of 1 million unique cDNA reads from the same blood draw for two donors, one aged 18 to 29 and one aged 80 or older. The full study reports these points: Observed TCR beta diversity correlated strongly with the percentage of naive T cells measured by flow cytometry. As age increased, observed TCR beta diversity per million T cells dropped in a roughly linear way, and a significant reduction was already evident by age about 40. The CMV infection status of donors was not known, potentially confounding age-related changes in expanded clonotypes. The long-lived group showed more naive CD4+ T cells, fewer expanded clones and increased TCR diversity than the aged group, suggesting age selection. Conclusive comparison of naive and antigen-experienced compartments was prevented by the profiling of bulk unsorted PBMCs. Total diversity estimates from one million sequenced T cells were considered lower bounds and underestimates.

This clonotype turned up a few times. Its antigen is not yet known. Base-call qualities are not available, and no considerably larger clone is one nucleotide away. The method behind the library was 5' RACE. Sequencing relied on an Illumina HiSeq 2500. The second PCR ran for about 6 to 12 cycles and used a J-beta primer mix along with a sample-barcoded 5' primer. A template-switch 5' adaptor carrying 12 random nucleotides introduced a unique molecular identifier onto each TCR beta cDNA molecule. Each sample yielded at least 2.5 million CDR3-containing paired-end reads. First-strand cDNA synthesis was performed from all RNA using the Mint cDNA synthesis kit, with priming by a TRBC-specific oligonucleotide. All cDNA was treated with uracil-DNA glycosylase and then went through a first 18-cycle PCR with the universal primers M1SS and BC2_uni_R. Turning to the authors' computational methods: Each sample was normalized by randomly selecting 1 million high-quality reads, each carrying a distinct molecular identifier. Reads with shared molecular identifiers were discarded instead of being binned into consensus sequences. CDR3 identification, clonotype clustering and error correction used MiTCR with a Q25 quality threshold and the strictest error-elimination algorithm. Lower-bound total TCR beta diversity was estimated with a nonparametric unseen species model using Euler transformation. TCRdb reworked the public reads: Q25 trimming with fastp, MiXCR clone assembly, productive beta chains retained. Rows with a matching CDR3 protein are joined into one entry that keeps the most common DNA and genes. TCRdb's processing, not the authors' own work, is the source of the V and J calls. The sample contains roughly 680,000 distinct CDR3 sequences, approximately 52% of them found a single time. The leading ten clones occupy approximately 13% of the sample.

V is clipped by 5 bases and J by 5 bases, and the sequence between their germline boundaries is 17 bases long. From the cysteine up to the phenylalanine, the CDR3 has a length of 15 residues. The CDR3 DNA has 45 bases and is translated from base 1. The approximately 39 donors, aged 6 to 90 years, were systemically healthy Caucasian individuals from Russia. Approximately 11 milliliters of peripheral blood were drawn from each donor into EDTA-treated Vacutainer tubes. Ficoll-Paque density-gradient centrifugation was used to isolate PBMCs, with at least 7 million per sample. Trizol reagent was used to extract total RNA from the PBMCs, yielding at least 6 micrograms per sample. For every donor, an aliquot of PBMCs went through flow cytometry to measure the percentages of naive CD45RAhigh/CD27high T cells.

The sample comprised blood. This TCR was recovered from a woman older than 75 in good health. The V and J genes are TRBV12-3 or TRBV12-4 and TRBJ2-3, and possibly TRBD1, on 6 matching bases. CDR3 sequence: CASSPPWQGRDTQYF. The nucleotides read TGTGCCAGCAGTCCCCCGTGGCAGGGGAGAGATACGCAGTATTTT.